A single sample gave rise to the 16 T cell receptor beta chains below, sequenced in a study of T cell changes during pregnancy in multiple sclerosis. Sequencing used immunoSEQ multiplex PCR; TCRdb keeps in-frame clones, though not all of them. Of over 35,000 clones in the sample, 90% were seen once. The sample consisted of CD4+ T cells from peripheral blood mononuclear cells, taken in the third trimester of pregnancy. These receptors were collected from a female donor with multiple sclerosis, enrolled in a pregnancy study.

The chain joins TRBV11-2 to TRBJ2-7; 11 nucleotides align to TRBD1. Trimming took 5 bases from V and 4 from J; bases not matched to a gene: 7. CDR3 length: 15 amino acids. Germline assignment: CDR1 SGHAT and CDR2 FQNNGV. The DNA of the CDR3 is TGTGCCAGCAGCGGACCGGGACAGGGGGTGTACGAGCAGTACTTC. This encodes CASSGPGQGVYEQYF. Combining the CDR3 with reference TRBV11-2 and TRBJ2-7 gives the whole variable domain EAGVAQSPRYKIIEKRQSVAFWCNPISGHATLYWYQQILGQGPKLLIQFQNNGVVDDSQLPKDRFSAERLKGVDSTLKIQPAKLEDSAVYLCASSGPGQGVYEQYFGPGTRLTVT.

This chain links TRBV7-2 with TRBJ2-7; 7 bases are a match to TRBD2. CDR1 and CDR2 from the germline V gene are SGHTA and FQGNSA. The CDR3 contains 16 residues. V lost 1 base to trimming and J lost 1 base; unmatched junction nucleotides: 7. The CDR3 region has the DNA TGTGCCAGCAGCTTAGAAGCGGGATCAGGGTCCTACGAGCAGTACTTC. This sequence encodes CASSLEAGSGSYEQYF.

The chain has TRBV27 and TRBJ2-1, with 7 nucleotides matching TRBD2. The CDR3 is 14 amino acids. Germline V CDR1 and CDR2: MNHEY, SMNVEV (reference sequence). The V segment lost 6 bases and the J segment 3 bases; nucleotides outside the gene matches: 5. The CDR3 sequence: CASRAGPLYNEQFF. CDR3 bases: TGTGCCAGCAGAGCGGGACCTCTCTACAATGAGCAGTTCTTC.

A few counts support this clone. This sequence joins TRBV19 and TRBJ1-4, with TRBD1 matching over 9 bases. This CDR3 has 13 amino acids. The trim removed 8 bases at V and 8 bases at J, leaving 6 bases unmatched. The germline V gene encodes CDR1 LNHDA and CDR2 SQIVND (reference sequence). In DNA form, the CDR3 reads TGTGCCAGTCAACAGGGGGCCAGGGAAAAACTGTTTTTT. Translation: CASQQGAREKLFF.

The V gene is TRBV9, the J gene TRBJ2-2, with 8 bases matching TRBD2. J was trimmed by 4 bases and V by 3 bases; bases with no gene match: 11. This CDR3 comprises 17 residues. CDR1 and CDR2 (germline): SGDLS, YYNGEE. The CDR3, as DNA: TGTGCCAGCAGCGGGCTAGCGGGCCGGGTTGGCACCGGGGAGCTGTTTTTT. This sequence encodes CASSGLAGRVGTGELFF. Looking up the rest from reference TRBV9 and TRBJ2-2 gives the full variable domain: DSGVTQTPKHLITATGQRVTLRCSPRSGDLSVYWYQQSLDQGLQFLIQYYNGEERAKGNILERFSAQQFPDLHSELNLSSLELGDSALYFCASSGLAGRVGTGELFFGEGSRLTVL.

V gene TRBV18 combines with J gene TRBJ1-2, with D tentatively TRBD1 (6 bases). Germline V CDR1 and CDR2: KGHSH, LQKENI. The CDR3 is made up of 15 amino acids. V was shortened by 4 bases and J by 8 bases, with 20 bases between the two germline ends. The CDR3 reads CASSRTGDTAEGYTF. Here the CDR3 DNA reads TGTGCCAGCTCACGCACTGGGGACACGGCCGAAGGCTACACCTTC. Supplemented by reference TRBV18 and TRBJ1-2, the full variable domain reads NAGVMQNPRHLVRRRGQEARLRCSPMKGHSHVYWYRQLPEEGLKFMVYLQKENIIDESGMPKERFSAEFPKEGPSILRIQQVVRGDSAAYFCASSRTGDTAEGYTFGSGTRLTVV.

The CDR3 loop reads CASSPAGELFF. In DNA form, the CDR3 reads TGTGCCAGCTCCCCCGCCGGGGAGCTGTTTTTT. V usage is TRBV18 and J usage is TRBJ2-2; no firm D call. The V gene lost 6 bases and the J gene lost 6 bases, with 5 bases spanning the gap. CDR1 and CDR2 from the germline V gene are KGHSH and LQKENI. This CDR3 contains 11 residues.

This rearrangement joins TRBV5-1 to TRBJ2-1; 9 bases map to TRBD1. CDR3 length equals 14 residues. Germline V gene lookup returns CDR1 SGHRS and CDR2 YFSETQ. V gave up 3 bases and J gave up 8 bases; unmatched junction bases: 6. The CDR3, as DNA: TGCGCCAGCAGCTACGGGACAGGGTTTTATGAGCAGTTCTTC. Its translation is CASSYGTGFYEQFF.

This rearrangement joins TRBV14 to TRBJ2-6; 9 nucleotides match TRBD1. The germline CDR1 and CDR2 sequences are SGHDN and FVKESK. Trimming at V came to 4 bases and at J to 0 bases, leaving 7 bases not matched to a gene. The CDR3 runs 18 residues. CDR3 region: CASSPRQGVASGANVLTF. CDR3 nucleotides: TGTGCCAGCAGCCCAAGACAGGGGGTAGCCTCTGGGGCCAACGTCCTGACTTTC.

The chain joins TRBV9 to TRBJ1-3; tentatively, D is TRBD1 (5 bases). The CDR3 is made up of 15 amino acids. Trimming removed 5 bases from V and 5 bases from J, with 17 bases in between. The V gene's germline CDR1 is SGDLS and CDR2 YYNGEE. CDR3 DNA sequence: TGTGCCAGCAGTCACCCTGGGGCATCTAGAAACACCATATATTTT. It translates to CASSHPGASRNTIYF.

This chain uses TRBV4-1 with TRBJ2-7; tentative D call: TRBD1 (5 bases). V dropped 8 bases and J dropped 0 bases, with 14 bases sitting between them. The germline CDR1 and CDR2 sequences are MGHRA and YSYEKL. CDR3 length: 14 amino acids. The CDR3 region is CASSLSTGSYEQYF. DNA of the CDR3: TGCGCCAGCTCCCTTTCTACAGGCTCCTACGAGCAGTACTTC.

The chain is built from TRBV5-8 and TRBJ2-1; TRBD1 aligns across 10 bases. CDR1 and CDR2 (germline): SGHTS, YDEGEE. V shed 5 bases, J shed 2 bases, and the junction held 4 bases outside the gene matches. The length of the CDR3 is 15 residues. The CDR3 coding sequence is TGTGCCAGCAGTCGGGACAGGGGAACCTACAATGAGCAGTTCTTC. It codes for CASSRDRGTYNEQFF.

The chain has TRBV29-1 and TRBJ1-5; 7 nucleotides match TRBD1. V lost 7 bases and J lost 2; bases outside the gene matches: 8. The CDR3 covers 14 residues. Germline V lookup: CDR1 SQVTM, CDR2 ANQGSEA. CDR3 sequence: CSASGGIGNQPQHF. The DNA of the CDR3 is TGCAGCGCCTCAGGGGGTATAGGCAATCAGCCCCAGCATTTT.

This rearrangement joins TRBV28 to TRBJ2-7; the D gene is possibly TRBD2 (5 bases). Trimming stripped 5 bases from V and 2 bases from J, with 19 bases between. In germline, CDR1 is MDHEN, CDR2 SYDVKM. The CDR3 runs 16 residues. For the CDR3, the DNA is TGTGCCAGCAGTCCCCCACGGGGAACCCTCACCTACGAGCAGTACTTC. Translating it yields CASSPPRGTLTYEQYF.

The rearrangement joins TRBV28 to TRBJ2-7; 8 bases line up with TRBD1. Germline trimming cut 4 bases from V and 6 bases from J; bases unmatched to any gene: 11. CDR3 length: 15 amino acids. Germline loops: CDR1 MDHEN, CDR2 SYDVKM. The CDR3 spells CASSSTQGALGEQYF. The CDR3 nucleotides are TGTGCCAGCAGTTCGACCCAGGGGGCGCTGGGCGAGCAGTACTTC.

The chain couples TRBV9 to TRBJ2-7; D possibly corresponds to TRBD2 (7 bases). There are 16 residues in the CDR3. Deletions cut 3 bases from V and 1 base from J, with 17 bases between. Germline CDR1 and CDR2: SGDLS and YYNGEE. CDR3 loop: CASSAGEGQGSYEQYF. The CDR3 DNA reads as TGTGCCAGCAGCGCCGGGGAGGGGCAGGGGTCCTACGAGCAGTACTTC.